This T cell receptor (beta chain) derives from a study of cytotoxic CD8 clonotypes in ibrutinib-treated CLL. On the study more broadly: Partial responses numbered roughly 25 and complete responses 2; after a median about 62 months, about 14 stayed remitted and about twelve progressed.

Repertoires were generated with immunoSEQ multiplex PCR, while TCRdb's copy carries only in-frame clones and drops some. The sample consists of some 27,000 clones, around three fifths of them appearing once. Per germline, CDR1 SGHVS and CDR2 FQNEAQ. Trimming removed 1 base at V and 3 bases at J, with 16 bases between. This CDR3 contains 16 residues. The source was PBMCs, collected before ibrutinib treatment. The clonotype originates from a human donor with chronic lymphocytic leukemia. The chain uses TRBV7-8 and TRBJ2-7; a weak D match, TRBD2 (7 bases). In DNA, the CDR3 is TGTGCCAGCAGCTTAGGCGGGGGCGGGGGCAACTACGAGCAGTACTTC. Its protein is CASSLGGGGGNYEQYF.